A single sample is the source of the 9 T cell receptor beta chains below, sequenced in a study of response to subunit inactivated influenza vaccine (dated by TCRdb to 2016 to 2019). Library construction relied on RT-PCR. Sequencing relied on an Illumina HiSeq 2500. TCRdb took the public reads, trimmed them with fastp at Q25, ran MiXCR for clone calling and kept in-frame beta chains. Every entry covers one CDR3 protein and lists the most common genes and DNA from its rows. The table for this sample lists about 780,000 distinct CDR3 sequences; 18% of them were counted only once. The top ten clones comprise roughly a tenth of the sample. The sequencing used PBMCs from blood, collected roughly 5 days after vaccination. The source of these receptors is a man between 45 and 60 years old who received an inactivated influenza vaccine. Donor details come from another sample of the same person, matched by shared clones.

The rearrangement joins TRBV3-1 to TRBJ2-2, with 13 nucleotides matching TRBD2. The CDR3 is made up of 18 amino acids. V gave up 1 base and J gave up 6 bases; unmatched junction bases: 8. Germline V CDR1 and CDR2: LGHDT, YNNKEL (reference sequence). This chain's CDR3 is CASSQGIRTSGSSGELFF. The CDR3, as DNA: TGTGCCAGCAGCCAAGGAATTAGGACTAGCGGGAGTTCCGGGGAGCTGTTTTTT.

CDR3 residues: CASRSGPFTDTQYF. The CDR3 DNA reads TGTGCCAGCAGATCCGGGCCCTTCACAGATACGCAGTATTTT. The rearrangement links TRBV12-3 or TRBV12-4 to TRBJ2-3, with D unclear. Trimming shortened V by 6 bases and J by 2 bases, and 12 bases separated the two germline ends. CDR3 length: 14 residues.

V usage is TRBV7-6 and J usage is TRBJ2-3; TRBD2 matches at 8 bases. From germline, CDR1 is SGHVS and CDR2 FNYEAQ. With V trimmed by 1 base and J by 8 bases, 5 bases remained unmatched. The length of the CDR3 is 14 residues. CDR3 sequence reads: CASSLGAAGGTQYF. CDR3 sequence (DNA): TGTGCCAGCAGCTTAGGGGCCGCGGGGGGTACGCAGTATTTT. Together with reference TRBV7-6 and TRBJ2-3, the CDR3 gives the full variable domain: GAGVSQSPRYKVTKRGQDVALRCDPISGHVSLYWYRQALGQGPEFLTYFNYEAQQDKSGLPNDRFSAERPEGSISTLTIQRTEQRDSAMYRCASSLGAAGGTQYFGPGTRLTVL.

This clonotype was observed many times. The V call is TRBV12-3 or TRBV12-4, the J call TRBJ1-6, with TRBD1 matching over 10 bases. The CDR3 spans 15 residues. V lost 5 bases and J lost 6; bases outside the gene matches: 4. The CDR3 loop is CASSPGTGVNSPLHF. In DNA form, the CDR3 reads TGTGCCAGCAGTCCAGGGACAGGGGTTAATTCACCCCTCCACTTT.

The chain couples TRBV6-1 to TRBJ1-5; D is unresolved. The CDR3 spans 14 residues. In germline, CDR1 is MNHNS, CDR2 SASEGT. V lost 3 bases and J 3 bases, leaving 9 bases between the germline ends. The CDR3 nucleotides read TGTGCCAGCAGTGACAGGACCGCCAATCAGCCCCAGCATTTT. Protein product: CASSDRTANQPQHF.

This rearrangement joins TRBV12-3 or TRBV12-4 to TRBJ2-7; D perhaps matches TRBD1 (6 bases). The CDR3 spans 14 residues. Deletions cut 5 bases from V and 4 bases from J, with 15 bases between. Here the CDR3 reads CASSPGHDGYEQYF. The CDR3 nucleotides read TGTGCCAGCAGTCCGGGACACGATGGATACGAGCAGTACTTC.

The chain employs TRBV12-3 or TRBV12-4 and TRBJ1-1; D remains ambiguous. This CDR3 comprises 12 residues. Trimming pared 7 bases from V and 5 bases from J, leaving 11 bases between. CDR3 in DNA: TGTGCCAGCACTGTTTTTGAAACTGAAGCTTTCTTT. Encoded protein: CASTVFETEAFF.

The V call is TRBV10-1, the J call TRBJ2-5; TRBD2 matches 7 bases. The J segment lost 1 base and the V segment lost 2 bases, leaving 10 bases of the junction unmatched. The CDR3 sequence is 17 residues long. Looked up from germline, CDR1 is WNHNN and CDR2 is SYGVQD (reference sequence). The CDR3 sequence: CASSEGRTGGLQETQYF. DNA for the CDR3: TGCGCCAGCAGTGAGGGTAGGACGGGGGGTCTCCAAGAGACCCAGTACTTC.

The chain employs TRBV5-1 and TRBJ2-1; D is uncertain. Germline CDR1 and CDR2: SGHRS and YFSETQ. The CDR3 runs 13 residues. The V gene lost 0 bases and the J gene lost 8 bases, with 9 bases spanning the gap. CDR3 sequence (DNA): TGCGCCAGCAGCTTGGGACTTGGTCATGAGCAGTTCTTC. Amino acids: CASSLGLGHEQFF. Drawing the rest from reference TRBV5-1 and TRBJ2-1, the complete variable domain is KAGVTQTPRYLIKTRGQQVTLSCSPISGHRSVSWYQQTPGQGLQFLFEYFSETQRNKGNFPGRFSGRQFSNSRSEMNVSTLELGDSALYLCASSLGLGHEQFFGPGTRLTVL.